This record looks at one T cell receptor beta chain sequence and its context. Per the authors' pipeline: Reference gene primer amplification gave estimated nucleated cell counts. Only in-frame clones appear in the TCRdb table, and some are missing; sequencing was by immunoSEQ multiplex PCR. V, J and clone size are those of that table, while D and trimming were read from the DNA. In the table there are tens of thousands of clones, around 92% of which are singletons. This specimen belongs to a study of blood T cell repertoires in COVID-19. Study information: The samples span acute and convalescent COVID-19 from the United States, Italy and Spain. Nucleic acid was either cDNA or gDNA, and it came from T cells, B-cell-depleted T cells, or PBMCs.

The CDR3 is 13 residues long. The germline V gene encodes CDR1 MNHEY and CDR2 SVGAGI. V gave up 8 bases and J gave up 0 bases, with 10 bases separating them. Sequencing input: peripheral blood. The sequence was collected from a woman between 65 and 79 years old with active COVID-19. The chain is built from TRBV6-5 and TRBJ1-2; D not certain. The CDR3 coding sequence is TGTGCCAGCGGGGAGACTGCTAACTATGGCTACACCTTC. Amino acids: CASGETANYGYTF.